This is a list of T cell receptor beta chains from one sample in a study of tumor and adjacent non-tumor tissue in lung cancer. One entry per CDR3 protein results from TCRdb running MiXCR on the multiplex PCR reads. Of approximately 120,000 distinct CDR3 sequences listed, around 57% are singletons. The sample taken for sequencing was distant non-tumor lung tissue. Source of these receptors: a man in his sixties with non-small cell lung cancer. Each CDR3 is given with its conserved first and last residue. D genes are given only for firm matches.

j_call d_call v_call cdr3_aa
TRBJ1-1 TRBD1 TRBV6-6 CASSNQVTGDTEAFF
TRBJ2-1 TRBD1 TRBV11-2 CASGLIVTGGNEQFF
TRBJ1-4 TRBD1 TRBV5-1 CASSPGTATNEKLFF
TRBJ2-3 - TRBV25-1 CASSDYSTDTQYF
TRBJ2-2 - TRBV11-2 CASGLEVTWSNTGELFF
TRBJ2-2 - TRBV11-2 CASSPGTQNAGELFF
TRBJ1-1 - TRBV4-1 CASSQIRGPNTEAFF
TRBJ2-7 - TRBV29-1 CSVDTGHEQYF
TRBJ2-7 - TRBV12-3/TRBV12-4 CASSFYYEQYF
TRBJ1-2 - TRBV19 CATPGPGQGPYGYTF
TRBJ2-5 - TRBV11-1 CASSSDTYKETQYF
TRBJ2-3 - TRBV29-1 CSVEGGKGTDPQYF
TRBJ2-7 TRBD2 TRBV7-9 CASSFYPPGGSYEQYF
TRBJ2-7 - TRBV4-2 CASCLRTAVHERYF
TRBJ1-3 - TRBV28 CASRPEGSGNTIYF
TRBJ1-2 TRBD1 TRBV6-5 CASSYRAGTDYGDTF
TRBJ1-1 TRBD1 TRBV5-4 CASCDDRENTEAFF
TRBJ2-1 TRBD2 TRBV29-1 CSVGPGGTSYNELFF
TRBJ1-2 - TRBV28 CASSPYRAVKGGYTF
TRBJ2-2 TRBD1 TRBV5-6 CASIKDRGRAGGLFF
TRBJ1-2 TRBD1 TRBV6-5 CVSRIRQGFYGYTF
TRBJ2-3 - TRBV11-2 CASSLASSSTDTQYF
TRBJ2-3 TRBD2 TRBV7-8 CASRPGLAHLTDTQYF
TRBJ1-2 - TRBV29-1 CSVAANYDYTF
TRBJ2-7 - TRBV5-6 CASSWSPGAGSYEQYF
TRBJ1-1 TRBD1 TRBV20-1 CGARGDRGDTEAFF
TRBJ1-1 TRBD1 TRBV29-1 CSASPGGDTEAFF
TRBJ2-7 - TRBV6-2/TRBV6-3 CASGRTNPTYEQYF
TRBJ1-1 - TRBV6-5 CASSRPYYGTEAFF
TRBJ2-5 TRBD2 TRBV6-5 CASSYKVGLAETQYF
TRBJ2-6 - TRBV12-3/TRBV12-4 CASSRAGTGANILTF
TRBJ1-1 - TRBV7-8 CASRTREGVRNTEAFF
TRBJ1-3 - TRBV4-2 CASGLELRVAGNTTYF
TRBJ2-1 TRBD2 TRBV4-2 CASSQDQLTSSGRAGEQFF
TRBJ2-1 - TRBV4-1 CVSNQVDLRSYNEQFF
TRBJ1-1 - TRBV29-1 CSIRDSGTEAFF
TRBJ2-3 - TRBV5-6 CASTLPCLDTQYF
TRBJ2-5 TRBD2 TRBV7-9 CASSLRRLAGGRAGETQYF
TRBJ2-7 - TRBV12-3/TRBV12-4 CASSPQVARPEQYF
TRBJ2-5 - TRBV28 CASNTEETQYF
TRBJ2-1 - TRBV11-2 CANSLVGELPYRGDQFF
TRBJ2-2 TRBD2 TRBV11-2 CASSSGLAGATNTWELSF
TRBJ2-7 - TRBV6-1 CVSMRDGGSEQYF
TRBJ1-1 - TRBV12-3/TRBV12-4 CASSRETGYPPNTEAFF
TRBJ2-1 - TRBV5-1 CASSSGLQASDEQFF
TRBJ2-7 TRBD1 TRBV29-1 CSGLGQGAYERYF